The entry below gives a single T cell receptor (beta chain) sequence along with its context. Its antigen is still unknown. The sample comes from a study of T cell responses to AZD1222 COVID-19 vaccine. Study findings and constraints: Repertoires were sampled only after the peak T cell response. Clonal diversity was possibly underestimated, and white British individuals and females predominated among donors. It was only six AZD1222 recipients who were seropositive at baseline.

Libraries were prepared by immunoSEQ multiplex PCR; TCRdb keeps only in-frame clonotypes and omits some of them. The data hold some 140,000 clones, with around nine tenths observed a single time. CDR3 length: 14 residues. In germline, CDR1 is MNHEY, CDR2 SMNVEV (reference sequence). Trimming removed 3 bases at V and 4 bases at J, with 11 bases between. The sample here was peripheral blood, taken on day 0 of AZD1222 vaccination. The clonotype comes from an adult in good health. The rearrangement uses TRBV27 and TRBJ2-3, with D hard to call. The CDR3 spells CASSLTRPADTQYF. In DNA form, the CDR3 reads TGTGCCAGCAGTTTGACTCGTCCGGCAGATACGCAGTATTTT.